This T cell receptor (beta chain) was documented in a study of T-cell memory formation after mild COVID-19. Background on the study: TCR clustering was largely donor specific.

Broader study findings: CD4/CD8 balance held among clones contracting day 15 to 85, and later expanders leaned CD4+. Contracting clones localized mainly to CM and EM when CD4+ and mainly to EMRA when CD8+.

Germline V gene lookup returns CDR1 SEHNR and CDR2 FQNEAQ (reference sequence). Trimming stripped 4 bases from V and 6 bases from J, with 16 bases between. The CDR3 loop spans 14 amino acids. This clonotype has only a few counts. Its antigen is unknown. Libraries for TCRalpha and TCRbeta carried sample barcodes and unique molecular identifiers via 5'RACE. One entry per CDR3 protein results from TCRdb running MiXCR on the 5' RACE reads. This table has around 370,000 distinct CDR3 sequences, around 21% appearing once. The sample taken for sequencing was PBMCs or a T cell subset sorted from them (not recorded which). The chain employs TRBV7-9 and TRBJ2-7; D might be TRBD1 (6 bases). The source is an adult woman who had mild COVID-19 (a few samples of this study predate the infection). Cell type and time point are not known. CDR3 DNA sequence: TGTGCCAGCAGCTCGAGCCTACAGGGATCCGAGCAGTACTTC. Amino acids: CASSSSLQGSEQYF.